These 31 T cell receptor beta chains were all obtained from the same sample, sequenced in a study of blood T cell repertoires in COVID-19. The data were produced by immunoSEQ multiplex PCR, yet TCRdb's version contains in-frame clones alone and is incomplete. This sample has under 200,000 clones, with 70% to 90% found just once. The specimen was peripheral blood. These receptors originate from a woman aged 80 or over with COVID-19, enrolled during active disease.

The V call is TRBV9, the J call TRBJ2-2; D perhaps matches TRBD1 (5 bases). Germline-derived CDR1 and CDR2 are SGDLS and YYNGEE. V was clipped by 3 bases and J by 5 bases, with 14 bases between them. This CDR3 is 15 amino acids long. This chain's CDR3 is CASSGQGLGTGELFF. CDR3 sequence (DNA): TGTGCCAGCAGCGGGCAGGGTTTAGGGACCGGGGAGCTGTTTTTT.

The chain has TRBV27 and TRBJ2-3; TRBD2 matches at 16 bases. Per the germline V gene, CDR1 is MNHEY and CDR2 is SMNVEV (reference sequence). Trimming removed 0 bases from V and 1 base from J; junction bases left unmatched: 13. The CDR3 extends over 22 amino acids. The CDR3 spells CASSLSTWGGTSGGAGTDTQYF. The CDR3 region has the DNA TGTGCCAGCAGTTTATCAACTTGGGGCGGGACTAGCGGGGGGGCTGGCACAGATACGCAGTATTTT.

This clone was found a few times. The rearrangement joins TRBV30 to TRBJ2-7; 7 bases map to TRBD1. V shed 6 bases and J 1 base; nucleotides not matched to a gene: 6. Germline V gene sequence: CDR1 GTSNPN, CDR2 SVGIG (reference sequence). This CDR3 has 13 amino acids. The CDR3 coding sequence is TGTGCCTGCGGGACAGTCTTTTCCTACGAGCAGTACTTC. It translates to CACGTVFSYEQYF.

This clone was seen only once. The J gene is TRBJ1-6, the V gene TRBV6-6; 9 bases map to TRBD1. The germline V gene encodes CDR1 MNHNY and CDR2 SVGAGI (reference sequence). With 5 bases clipped from V and 10 bases from J, the junction kept 6 bases outside the gene matches. CDR3 length: 14 residues. CDR3 nucleotides: TGTGCCAGCAGTCAGACAGGGGGTGGATCACCCCTCCACTTT. Protein sequence: CASSQTGGGSPLHF.

The chain has TRBV15 and TRBJ1-1; D gene uncertain. Germline CDR1 LNHNV, CDR2 YYDKDF (reference sequence). V was clipped by 5 bases and J by 0 bases, with 10 bases between them. This CDR3 has 14 amino acids. DNA for the CDR3: TGTGCCACCAGCCCTCGGGATGTGAACACTGAAGCTTTCTTT. It codes for CATSPRDVNTEAFF.

This clone was found a few times. The CDR3 reads CASSRGGGDTQYF. DNA for the CDR3: TGTGCCAGCAGCAGGGGGGGAGGAGATACGCAGTATTTT. This chain uses TRBV11-3 with TRBJ2-3, with TRBD2 as a possible D gene (7 bases). CDR3 length equals 13 residues. CDR1 is SGHNT, CDR2 YENEEA, per germline. V lost 5 bases and J lost 5, with 11 bases in between.

The chain employs TRBV7-3 and TRBJ2-2, with 7 bases lining up with TRBD2. Germline CDR1 reads SGHTA; CDR2 reads FQGTGA. Trimming removed 5 bases from V and 3 bases from J; junction bases left unmatched: 6. The CDR3 is made up of 15 amino acids. The CDR3 loop is CASSQGRGDTGELFF. CDR3 nucleotide sequence: TGTGCCAGCAGCCAGGGACGGGGGGACACCGGGGAGCTGTTTTTT.

The chain combines TRBV19 with TRBJ1-1; TRBD1 aligns across 7 bases. Germline loops: CDR1 LNHDA, CDR2 SQIVND (reference sequence). The CDR3 is 15 amino acids. Unmatched junction bases numbered 6, after V lost 3 bases and J lost 2 bases. The CDR3 DNA is TGTGCCAGTAGTATTCAGGGGGGCCCTAACACTGAAGCTTTCTTT. Amino acid sequence: CASSIQGGPNTEAFF.

The chain is built from TRBV10-3 and TRBJ1-2, with D uncertain. The CDR3 loop spans 14 amino acids. The V and J ends lost 2 bases and 2 bases respectively, with 9 bases between them. Germline CDR1 and CDR2: ENHRY and SYGVKD. The CDR3 sequence is CAISEGRVNYGYTF. The CDR3 DNA reads TGTGCCATCAGTGAGGGGCGGGTCAACTATGGCTACACCTTC.

The V call is TRBV19, the J call TRBJ2-2; 8 nucleotides align to TRBD1. This CDR3 contains 14 residues. Germline CDR1 and CDR2: LNHDA and SQIVND (reference sequence). V shed 3 bases and J 8 bases; nucleotides not matched to a gene: 5. CDR3 nucleotide sequence: TGTGCCAGTAGTATCTACAGGGGGTTGGGGGAGCTGTTTTTT. Protein: CASSIYRGLGELFF.

This chain uses TRBV2 with TRBJ2-1; 7 bases are shared with TRBD1. The trim removed 6 bases at V and 0 bases at J, leaving 8 bases unmatched. CDR1 is SNHLY, CDR2 FYNNEI, per germline. The CDR3 is 16 residues long. This CDR3 is CASRRSGGSSYNEQFF. In DNA, the CDR3 is TGTGCCAGCAGGCGATCAGGGGGAAGCTCCTACAATGAGCAGTTCTTC.

CDR3 bases: TGCAGTGCTAGTCCCCTCAGCGGGGGGCAAGAGACCCAGTACTTC. This codes for CSASPLSGGQETQYF. V gene TRBV20-1 combines with J gene TRBJ2-5, with TRBD2 matching 9 bases. Germline V gives CDR1 DFQATT, CDR2 SNEGSKA (reference sequence). V lost 3 bases, J lost 2 bases, and 7 bases stayed unmatched. The CDR3 has 15 residues.

This chain connects TRBV15 to TRBJ2-5, with a possible D match to TRBD1 (5 bases). Trimming removed 1 base from V and 5 bases from J, with 11 bases in between. The length of the CDR3 is 14 residues. From germline, CDR1 is LNHNV and CDR2 YYDKDF (reference sequence). CDR3 protein: CATSRAAGSETQYF. The CDR3 bases are TGTGCCACCAGCAGAGCGGCAGGGTCGGAGACCCAGTACTTC. The entire variable domain, with the rest obtained from reference TRBV15 and TRBJ2-5, is as follows: DAMVIQNPRYQVTQFGKPVTLSCSQTLNHNVMYWYQQKSSQAPKLLFHYYDKDFNNEADTPDNFQSRRPNTSFCFLDIRSPGLGDTAMYLCATSRAAGSETQYFGPGTRLLVL.

The count of this clone is one. The chain couples TRBV2 to TRBJ2-7; 8 bases line up with TRBD2. The CDR3 consists of 14 residues. Germline CDR1 is SNHLY and CDR2 is FYNNEI. V lost 3 bases and J lost 0; bases outside the gene matches: 1. CDR3 nucleotides: TGTGCCAGCAGTGACAGCGGGAGCTCCTACGAGCAGTACTTC. Its protein is CASSDSGSSYEQYF.

V gene TRBV21-1 combines with J gene TRBJ2-1; TRBD2 is the table's D call, not checked against the DNA. TRBV21-1 is a pseudogene segment. The CDR3 has 14 amino acids. CDR3 DNA sequence: TGTGCCAGCAGCAAAGCGGCTAGCTACAATGAGCAGTTCTTC. Protein sequence: CASSKAASYNEQFF.

V is TRBV5-6 and J is TRBJ2-3; 9 bases line up with TRBD2. The CDR3 is made up of 17 amino acids. Germline CDR1 is SGHDT and CDR2 is YYEEEE. Trimming took 0 bases from V and 3 from J; bases not matched to a gene: 8. This CDR3 is CASSLVTSGWSTDTQYF. Here the CDR3 DNA reads TGTGCCAGCAGCTTGGTCACTAGCGGGTGGTCTACAGATACGCAGTATTTT.

The chain recombines TRBV18 with TRBJ2-5; D gene ambiguous. Between the trimmed V and J ends, which lost 3 bases and 5 bases, there was a span of 16 bases. The germline CDR1 and CDR2 sequences are KGHSH and LQKENI. The CDR3 length is 15 residues. CDR3 residues: CASSPETGSRETQYF. CDR3 in DNA: TGTGCCAGCTCACCGGAAACGGGTTCGAGGGAGACCCAGTACTTC.

The sample holds a few counts of this clone. V is TRBV12-3 or TRBV12-4 and J is TRBJ2-1; possibly TRBD1 for D (6 bases). V lost 3 bases and J lost 7, with 10 bases in between. The CDR3 runs 13 residues. The CDR3 DNA sequence: TGTGCCAGCAGTTTCCAGGGGAGAAATGAGCAGTTCTTC. This gives the protein CASSFQGRNEQFF.

This chain uses TRBV5-4 with TRBJ2-1, with TRBD2 matching over 16 bases. Per germline, CDR1 SGHNT and CDR2 YYREEE (reference sequence). The CDR3 is 16 amino acids. V was clipped by 4 bases and J by 6 bases; unmatched bases: 4. The CDR3 sequence is CASSGTSGRVGNEQFF. CDR3 sequence (DNA): TGTGCCAGCAGCGGGACTAGCGGGAGGGTCGGCAATGAGCAGTTCTTC.

This chain joins TRBV18 and TRBJ1-2; D not certain. The V end was cut by 6 bases, the J end by 3 bases, with 14 bases between. The CDR3 is made up of 14 amino acids. Germline values: CDR1 KGHSH, CDR2 LQKENI. The DNA for the CDR3 is TGTGCCAGCTCGCCTAAGGCCCGGGACTATGGCTACACCTTC. Translated: CASSPKARDYGYTF.

J is TRBJ2-2 and V is TRBV27; unclear D gene. With 3 bases removed from V and 5 bases from J, the gap between germline ends came to 4 bases. Per germline, CDR1 MNHEY and CDR2 SMNVEV (reference sequence). The CDR3 has 12 residues. The CDR3 region has the DNA TGTGCCAGCAGTTTTAGTACCGGGGAGCTGTTTTTT. Protein sequence: CASSFSTGELFF.

The chain is built from TRBV9 and TRBJ2-2; no reliable D call. The CDR3 runs 14 residues. Germline V gene lookup returns CDR1 SGDLS and CDR2 YYNGEE. Trimming cost V 2 bases and J 0 bases, with 5 bases left between them. The CDR3 region is CASSVATNTGELFF. In DNA, the CDR3 is TGTGCCAGCAGCGTCGCTACGAACACCGGGGAGCTGTTTTTT.

This clone was counted a few times. V gene TRBV7-2 combines with J gene TRBJ1-3; D is undetermined. Trimming removed 1 base at V and 2 bases at J, with 9 bases between. From germline, CDR1 is SGHTA and CDR2 FQGNSA. This CDR3 contains 15 residues. The CDR3 DNA is TGTGCCAGCAGCTTAGTGGCCCGGGCTGGAAACACCATATATTTT. Its translation: CASSLVARAGNTIYF.

The rearrangement links TRBV4-3 to TRBJ2-3; 11 nucleotides align to TRBD2. There are 16 residues in the CDR3. V was pared by 3 bases and J by 3 bases, with 5 bases of the junction left unmatched. The germline V gene encodes CDR1 LGHNA and CDR2 YSLEER. The CDR3 here is CASSQLSGGATDTQYF. CDR3 nucleotide sequence: TGCGCCAGCAGCCAGCTTAGCGGGGGGGCAACAGATACGCAGTATTTT.

This chain links TRBV12-5 with TRBJ2-7; D remains unclear. V gave up 0 bases and J gave up 2 bases, with 17 bases separating them. The CDR3 spans 17 residues. Germline CDR1 is LGHNT and CDR2 is FRNRAP. The chain's CDR3 is CASGLVTAAFPAYEQYF. Written as DNA, the CDR3 is TGTGCTAGTGGTTTGGTAACGGCGGCATTCCCTGCCTACGAGCAGTACTTC.

The chain joins TRBV5-1 to TRBJ2-2; a weak D match, TRBD2 (6 bases). V lost 3 bases to trimming and J lost 3 bases, with 15 bases between them. The V gene's germline CDR1 is SGHRS and CDR2 YFSETQ. The CDR3 is 16 amino acids. CDR3 sequence: CASSWLAGLDTGELFF. The CDR3 DNA reads TGCGCCAGCAGCTGGCTGGCGGGGCTGGACACCGGGGAGCTGTTTTTT.

The chain links TRBV2 to TRBJ1-1, with 7 bases fitting TRBD1. Per germline, CDR1 SNHLY and CDR2 FYNNEI. With V trimmed by 8 bases and J by 1 base, 7 bases remained unmatched. The CDR3 sequence is 14 residues long. The CDR3, as DNA: TGTGCCAGCGCTGCGGCAGGGGGGAACACTGAAGCTTTCTTT. Translation gives CASAAAGGNTEAFF.

The J gene is TRBJ2-4, the V gene TRBV15; D is uncertain. Trimming took off 5 bases at V and 0 bases at J, with 11 bases between the two ends. Per germline, CDR1 LNHNV and CDR2 YYDKDF (reference sequence). The CDR3 has 15 residues. The CDR3 DNA reads TGTGCCACCAGCGTGCCTGGGCTAGCCAAAAACATTCAGTACTTC. This encodes CATSVPGLAKNIQYF.

CDR3 coding DNA: TGTGCCAGCAGTTACTCTGGACAGATCTATGGCTACACCTTC. Its protein product is CASSYSGQIYGYTF. This rearrangement joins TRBV6-5 to TRBJ1-2, with D maybe TRBD1 (6 bases). The CDR3 totals 14 residues. V shed 0 bases and J shed 4 bases, with 9 bases lying between them. The germline V gene has CDR1 MNHEY and CDR2 SVGAGI.

The sample holds one count of this clone. The chain couples TRBV19 to TRBJ1-1; 9 bases are shared with TRBD1. With V trimmed by 3 bases and J by 3 bases, 5 bases remained unmatched. Germline assignment: CDR1 LNHDA and CDR2 SQIVND (reference sequence). The CDR3 is 15 residues long. The CDR3, as DNA: TGTGCCAGTAGTATCTGGACAGGGGTTGACACTGAAGCTTTCTTT. Amino acid sequence: CASSIWTGVDTEAFF.

V and J are TRBV18 and TRBJ2-1; TRBD2 aligns across 12 bases. This CDR3 has 15 residues. V gave up 2 bases and J gave up 8 bases; unmatched junction bases: 4. Germline values: CDR1 KGHSH, CDR2 LQKENI. The CDR3 coding sequence is TGTGCCAGCTCACCAAGACTAGCGGGAGCTGATGAGCAGTTCTTC. It translates to CASSPRLAGADEQFF.